This T cell receptor beta chain stems from a study of T cells in localized non-small cell lung cancer. Method: immunoSEQ multiplex PCR; TCRdb's copy keeps in-frame clones and lacks some. The table shows 6,000 or so clones, with about 43% occurring only once. With respect to this clone: The antigen remains undetermined.

Looked up from germline, CDR1 is MNHGY and CDR2 is SAAAGT. Trimming at V came to 5 bases and at J to 5 bases, leaving 9 bases not matched to a gene. The CDR3 sequence is 17 residues long. Broader study findings: Adjacent lung tissue had a median around 57 of the top 100 clones found in the tumor. The greatest T cell clonality was found in uninvolved adjacent lung (higher than in tumor).

This receptor was obtained from a woman aged 35-70 years with stage II squamous cell lung carcinoma. This chain connects TRBV6-8 to TRBJ2-3; 14 bases align to TRBD2. Source: lung tumor tissue, taken before any cancer treatment. The CDR3 DNA sequence: TGTGCCAGCAGTACCCGGACTAGCGGGGGGCGTGGAGATACGCAGTATTTT. It encodes CASSTRTSGGRGDTQYF.